The present T cell receptor (beta chain) was sequenced within a study of neurological immune-mediated disorders (dated 2019 in TCRdb). About the full investigation: Using UMI-based sequencing, the study compared peripheral blood TCR-beta repertoires from patients with HTLV-I-associated myelopathy (HAM/TSP), patients with multiple sclerosis, and healthy controls. The roughly 100 TCR-beta libraries covered PBMC samples along with longitudinal samples, technical triplicates, and paired sorted CD4+ and CD8+ T-cell subsets. Each longitudinal HAM/TSP and healthy donor was sampled at 3 time-points spaced at roughly 3-45 month intervals. Of the approximately 68 subjects in the cohort, some 15 were HAM/TSP patients, roughly 34 were multiple sclerosis patients, and about 20 were healthy controls.

The germline V gene encodes CDR1 SGHTA and CDR2 FQGNSA. Including the terminal cysteine and phenylalanine, the CDR3 comprises 16 residues. Only the CDR3 part of the read is kept: 48 bases, read in frame from the first base. Trimming removed 4 bases from V and 2 bases from J; the gene matches leave 3 bases unexplained. Here is what the overall study found, with its caveats: TCR clonal expansion was highest in HAM/TSP patients and lowest in MS patients, with MS patients falling below even healthy controls. Across subjects, expanded clones never shared an identical CDR3 amino acid sequence, which suggests that the TCR-beta repertoires in every group were private.

cDNA was synthesized by template-switch 5'RACE using a primer carrying a 10-nucleotide random unique molecular identifier by which each TCR transcript was tagged. Each sequencing run produced over 180 million TCR-beta sequences covering 15-18 subjects. The RNeasy kit was used to extract total RNA. TCR-beta VDJ regions were amplified with primers for the TCR constant region and the 5'RACE anchor, using the KAPA Real-time Library Amplification kit. A first PCR added sample indexes and Illumina adaptors, after which a second PCR increased the library yield. The roughly 650 bp TCR product was size-selected on a 2% E-gel SizeSelection system after Ampure bead purification. Library quality was checked on a Bioanalyzer, concentration was measured with Qubit, and libraries were quantified with the Kapa Library Quantification kit before pooling. Libraries were sequenced paired-end 2 x 150 bp on an Illumina HiSeq 2500. To increase sequence diversity, roughly 24-32% phiX was spiked into each library pool. As for the authors' bioinformatics: Quality-filtered reads were processed with the UMI-based MiGEC pipeline, which removed over 75% of raw TCR sequences during error correction. IMGT germline references were used for alignment of VDJ genes, and clonotypes were defined by a unique CDR3 amino acid sequence together with V-J genes. Clonal expansion, Shannon diversity and CDR3 relatedness (CalcPairwiseDistances, ClusterSamples) were evaluated with VDJtools, and phylogenetic trees were built with CLCbio workbench. Clones with at least 8 unique UMIs were defined as expanded, with this threshold being based on coefficient-of-variation modelling across technical triplicates. TCRdb trimmed the raw reads at Q25, called clones with MiXCR and kept productive beta chains. CDR3 protein sequences are deduplicated, and each keeps its most common genes and DNA. The V and J calls here are based on TCRdb, not the publication. The sample has some 54,000 distinct CDR3 sequences on record, roughly a tenth of them singletons. The ten biggest clones cover 6.5% to 8% of the sample.

This clonotype was seen many times. What this receptor recognizes is not known. Base quality data are lacking; no much larger clone is found one base away. In the paper's terms, the time point label means: longitudinal time-point 1 (baseline). Unsorted PBMC libraries were generated from 2 million PBMCs stored in RNAlater at -80 °C until RNA extraction. Peripheral blood was subjected to Ficoll-Hypaque density gradient centrifugation to isolate PBMCs, which were then cryopreserved in liquid nitrogen. Sequenced: PBMCs. Recombination connected TRBV7-2 to TRBJ2-3, and TRBD2 aligns with 13 junction nucleotides. The TCR sequence derives from a male donor with HTLV-1-associated myelopathy (HAM/TSP). The DNA reads TGTGCCAGCAGCTCTGGGACTAGCGGGATCACAGATACGCAGTATTTT. Its product reads: CASSSGTSGITDTQYF.